This T cell receptor (beta chain) was found in a study of T-cell reconstitution after alpha-beta-depleted transplantation in children. Broader study findings: Newly produced T cells mostly provided counts and TCRbeta diversity after one year, as hyperexpanded clones declined. In some patients, recipient T cells and intrathymic progenitors surviving conditioning explained high day-60 diversity. Several hundred graft clones that had expanded were reportedly the source of alpha-beta T cells about two months after transplant.

Construction of the TCRbeta library involved unique molecular identifiers. TCRdb itself ran the PCR reads through MiXCR, one entry per CDR3 protein. The data hold 500,000 or so distinct CDR3 sequences, with over 10% observed a single time. V lost 4 bases and J lost 12, with 20 bases in between. The CDR3 loop spans 14 amino acids. Germline V CDR1 and CDR2: SGDLS, YYNGEE. This clonotype was picked up a small number of times. Antigen: not known. Source: PBMCs, mostly from graft donor cells, taken 180 days after TCRalphabeta/CD19-depleted stem cell transplant. This sequence was found in a female patient between 2 and 10 years old who had a stem cell transplant for aplastic anemia, so the T cells may come from the graft donor. This rearrangement joins TRBV9 to TRBJ2-1, with D maybe TRBD2 (6 bases). The CDR3 loop is CASSPRPQTRRQFF. The DNA for the CDR3 is TGTGCCAGCAGCCCCCGCCCTCAGACTAGACGGCAGTTCTTC.